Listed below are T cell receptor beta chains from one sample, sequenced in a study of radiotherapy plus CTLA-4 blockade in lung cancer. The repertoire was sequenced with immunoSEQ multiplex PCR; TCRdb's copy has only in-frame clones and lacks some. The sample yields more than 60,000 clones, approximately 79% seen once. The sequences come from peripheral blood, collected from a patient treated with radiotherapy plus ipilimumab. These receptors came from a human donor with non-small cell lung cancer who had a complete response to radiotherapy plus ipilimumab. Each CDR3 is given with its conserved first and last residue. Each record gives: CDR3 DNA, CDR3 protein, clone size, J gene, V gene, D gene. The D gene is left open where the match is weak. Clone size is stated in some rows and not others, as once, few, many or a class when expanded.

TGTGCCAGCAGTTATAGAGGTCGTCGGACAGGCGATAATGAAAAACTGTTTTTT,CASSYRGRRTGDNEKLFF,-,TRBJ1-4,TRBV2,TRBD1
TGTGCCAGCAGCCACAGGGGCCACCTGAACACTGAAGCTTTCTTT,CASSHRGHLNTEAFF,-,TRBJ1-1,TRBV6-5,TRBD1
TGTGCCAGCAGACCGTCCCCATCCATACTTTCTAGCACAGATACGCAGTATTTT,CASRPSPSILSSTDTQYF,-,TRBJ2-3,TRBV27,-
TGCGCCAGCAGCCAAGTGGGGGGGCGGTACGAGCAGTACTTC,CASSQVGGRYEQYF,-,TRBJ2-7,TRBV4-3,-
TGTGCCAGCAGAACCGGGACAGGGGCTTCACCCCTCCACTTT,CASRTGTGASPLHF,-,TRBJ1-6,TRBV27,TRBD1
TGCGCCAGCAGCTCCCGGACAGGGGGCAAGGACACCATATATTTT,CASSSRTGGKDTIYF,-,TRBJ1-3,TRBV5-1,TRBD1
TGTGCCAGCACCTCGCAGGCCCCTGGGGGGCAAGAGACCCAGTACTTC,CASTSQAPGGQETQYF,-,TRBJ2-5,TRBV2,-
TGTGCCAGCAGTCGGGATTCCGCCTACAATGAGCAGTTCTTC,CASSRDSAYNEQFF,-,TRBJ2-1,TRBV6-6,-
TGTGCCAGCAGCTTGGTCGGCAGGGGGAACACTGAAGCTTTCTTT,CASSLVGRGNTEAFF,-,TRBJ1-1,TRBV5-8,-
TGTGCCAGCAGCGTGAAAGTGGCCTCCTACAATGAGCAGTTCTTC,CASSVKVASYNEQFF,-,TRBJ2-1,TRBV9,-
TGTGCCATCAGTTCCGGGACAGGCAATCAGCCCCAGCATTTT,CAISSGTGNQPQHF,few,TRBJ1-5,TRBV10-3,TRBD1
TGCGCCAGCGGTCCGGGACAGAACACCGGGGAGCTGTTTTTT,CASGPGQNTGELFF,-,TRBJ2-2,TRBV5-1,-
TGTGCCAGCAGCGGACAGATGAACACTGAAGCTTTCTTT,CASSGQMNTEAFF,-,TRBJ1-1,TRBV2,-
TGTGCCAGCAGCCCCCAAGTCCCGAGCTCCTACAATGAGCAGTTCTTC,CASSPQVPSSYNEQFF,-,TRBJ2-1,TRBV9,-
TGTGCCAGTAGTATTGATCGGACAGGGGTCAAACTAGCCAAAAACATTCAGTACTTC,CASSIDRTGVKLAKNIQYF,-,TRBJ2-4,TRBV19,TRBD1
TGTGCCAGCAGCGTACGGGACAGGGTCATATCAGGCTATGGCTACACCTTC,CASSVRDRVISGYGYTF,-,TRBJ1-2,TRBV9,TRBD1
TGTGCCAGCAGTGAAGCAACCGGCCGGGTCGATACGCAGTATTTT,CASSEATGRVDTQYF,-,TRBJ2-3,TRBV2,-
TGTGCCAGCAGCGTAGGGGCAGAGCCAAACTATGGCTACACCTTC,CASSVGAEPNYGYTF,-,TRBJ1-2,TRBV9,-
TGTGCCAGCAGCTCCTATCGAGGGTTTGGTGAGACCCAGTACTTC,CASSSYRGFGETQYF,-,TRBJ2-5,TRBV5-8,-
TGTGCCAGCAGCCGGACGGGGGGCTACGAGCAGTACTTC,CASSRTGGYEQYF,-,TRBJ2-7,TRBV7-2,TRBD2
TGTGCCAGCAGCCCCTTTAACTATGGCTACACCTTC,CASSPFNYGYTF,-,TRBJ1-2,TRBV9,-
TGTGCCAGCAGCGTCCATAGCGGAGCCTACAATGAGCAGTTCTTC,CASSVHSGAYNEQFF,-,TRBJ2-1,TRBV9,-
TGTGCCAGCAGAGGACTAGCTGCCTACAATGAGCAGTTCTTC,CASRGLAAYNEQFF,-,TRBJ2-1,TRBV6-1,TRBD2
TGTGCCAGTAGTTGGGGACAGGGGAGATACGAGCAGTACTTC,CASSWGQGRYEQYF,-,TRBJ2-7,TRBV19,TRBD1
TGTGCCAGCTACCAAGGGACAAGGGGACACAATGAGCAGTTCTTC,CASYQGTRGHNEQFF,-,TRBJ2-1,TRBV6-1,-
TGTGCCAGTAGGCATACAGGGGACGGTGAAAAACTGTTTTTT,CASRHTGDGEKLFF,-,TRBJ1-4,TRBV19,TRBD1
TGTGCCAGCAGTGTTAGCGGGAGGAGCACAGATACGCAGTATTTT,CASSVSGRSTDTQYF,-,TRBJ2-3,TRBV6-1,TRBD2
TGTGCCAGTAGTATTGAGGGGGCATCACCCCTCCACTTT,CASSIEGASPLHF,-,TRBJ1-6,TRBV19,TRBD1
TGTGCCAGCAGCCTAGCGGGGGGGCCGGTGGAGACCCAGTACTTC,CASSLAGGPVETQYF,-,TRBJ2-5,TRBV2,TRBD2
TGTGCCAGCAGTTACACACAGGCAAGCAATCAGCCCCAGCATTTT,CASSYTQASNQPQHF,-,TRBJ1-5,TRBV6-5,-
TGTGCCAGCTCACGGGGGAGGTCCACAGATACGCAGTATTTT,CASSRGRSTDTQYF,few,TRBJ2-3,TRBV18,-
TGTGCCAGCAGTTTATATCGGGGGACTGGGGCCAACGTCCTGACTTTC,CASSLYRGTGANVLTF,-,TRBJ2-6,TRBV27,-